A single sample is the source of the 16 T cell receptor beta chains below, sequenced in a study of PD-1 blockade in classical Hodgkin lymphoma. Measured with immunoSEQ multiplex PCR; TCRdb has only the in-frame clones, and not every one. The sample yields about 6,400 clones, 73% seen once. Time point specified: cycle 4 day 1 (C4D1), after 6 weeks of nivolumab. Each patient's relapse followed autologous stem cell transplantation, and brentuximab vedotin exposure varied. Thawed PBMCs were subjected to magnetic negative selection, which yielded isolated CD8+ T cells. The source material was CD8+ T cells from blood, sampled before the fourth cycle of nivolumab. The receptors stem from a human donor with classical Hodgkin lymphoma.

The V call is TRBV6-5, the J call TRBJ2-7; D call uncertain. The V gene lost 0 bases and the J gene lost 7 bases, with 13 bases spanning the gap. The germline CDR1 and CDR2 sequences are MNHEY and SVGAGI. This CDR3 has 14 amino acids. The CDR3 DNA reads TGTGCCAGCAGTTACTCGAGCAGCCTTGGGGAGCAGTACTTC. Its protein is CASSYSSSLGEQYF.

This clone occurred a few times. CDR3 residues: CASSLRTGTGTKEQYF. The CDR3, as DNA: TGTGCCAGCAGTTTACGAACCGGGACAGGGACCAAGGAGCAGTACTTC. J is TRBJ2-7 and V is TRBV28; 9 bases are shared with TRBD1. Looked up from germline, CDR1 is MDHEN and CDR2 is SYDVKM. The CDR3 runs to 16 residues. V gave up 2 bases and J gave up 7 bases; unmatched junction bases: 12. Together with reference TRBV28 and TRBJ2-7, the CDR3 gives the full variable domain: DVKVTQSSRYLVKRTGEKVFLECVQDMDHENMFWYRQDPGLGLRLIYFSYDVKMKEKGDIPEGYSVSREKKERFSLILESASTNQTSMYLCASSLRTGTGTKEQYFGPGTRLTVT.

The chain couples TRBV15 to TRBJ2-5, with D possibly being TRBD2 (6 bases). Germline V gene sequence: CDR1 LNHNV, CDR2 YYDKDF (reference sequence). The CDR3 covers 13 residues. V was clipped by 0 bases and J by 5 bases, with 7 bases between them. The CDR3 DNA follows: TGTGCCACCAGCAGAGATCGGGGGGAGACCCAGTACTTC. This gives the protein CATSRDRGETQYF.

V usage is TRBV28 and J usage is TRBJ1-1, with D maybe TRBD1 (6 bases). CDR1 is MDHEN and CDR2 is SYDVKM in the germline V gene. The length of the CDR3 is 14 residues. V lost 5 bases to trimming and J lost 2 bases, with 12 bases between them. CDR3 residues: CASSALGGNTEAFF. CDR3 nucleotide sequence: TGTGCCAGCAGTGCCTTAGGGGGAAACACTGAAGCTTTCTTT. Supplemented by reference TRBV28 and TRBJ1-1, the full variable domain reads DVKVTQSSRYLVKRTGEKVFLECVQDMDHENMFWYRQDPGLGLRLIYFSYDVKMKEKGDIPEGYSVSREKKERFSLILESASTNQTSMYLCASSALGGNTEAFFGQGTRLTVV.

The chain is built from TRBV9 and TRBJ2-7; 8 positions match TRBD1. Losses at the gene ends were 0 bases for V and 2 bases for J; bases not matched to a gene: 4. This CDR3 comprises 15 residues. In germline, CDR1 is SGDLS, CDR2 YYNGEE. This CDR3 is CASSVGGTGAYEQYF. CDR3 sequence (DNA): TGTGCCAGCAGCGTAGGAGGGACAGGAGCCTACGAGCAGTACTTC.

This rearrangement joins TRBV6-5 to TRBJ2-7, with TRBD2 as a possible D gene (5 bases). CDR3 length: 14 amino acids. The germline CDR1 and CDR2 sequences are MNHEY and SVGAGI. Between the trimmed V and J ends, which lost 6 bases and 0 bases, there was a span of 12 bases. The CDR3 DNA sequence: TGTGCCAGCAGAGACGGGGAGAGCTCCTACGAGCAGTACTTC. This gives the protein CASRDGESSYEQYF.

This clone turned up a few times. The chain carries TRBV2 and TRBJ2-7, with D uncertain. Looked up from germline, CDR1 is SNHLY and CDR2 is FYNNEI. Trimming removed 5 bases from V and 0 bases from J, with 14 bases in between. The CDR3 totals 15 residues. CDR3 sequence: CASSTGRSNSYEQYF. CDR3 DNA: TGTGCCAGCAGTACCGGGCGGTCGAACTCCTACGAGCAGTACTTC.

The V gene is TRBV7-3, the J gene TRBJ2-1; TRBD2 matches at 9 bases. Germline CDR1 and CDR2: SGHTA and FQGTGA. The CDR3 spans 16 residues. The trim removed 5 bases at V and 4 bases at J, leaving 9 bases unmatched. The CDR3 here is CASSVYLAGTYNEQFF. The CDR3 DNA follows: TGTGCCAGCAGCGTCTATCTAGCGGGGACTTACAATGAGCAGTTCTTC.

Here the CDR3 reads CATSRELTLTTNEKLFF. The CDR3 region has the DNA TGTGCCACCAGCAGAGAGCTGACACTCACAACTAATGAAAAACTGTTTTTT. The chain couples TRBV15 to TRBJ1-4; D remains ambiguous. The germline V and J ends were trimmed by 0 bases and 0 bases, with 11 bases remaining between them. CDR3 length: 17 residues. The V gene's germline CDR1 is LNHNV and CDR2 YYDKDF (reference sequence).

The chain carries TRBV7-2 and TRBJ2-7, with D tentatively TRBD1 (8 bases). V lost 5 bases and J 4 bases, leaving 18 bases between the germline ends. The CDR3 loop spans 15 amino acids. CDR1 is SGHTA and CDR2 is FQGNSA in the germline V gene. For the CDR3, the DNA is TGTGCCAGCAGCACAAGACAGGGGAGGGCTTACGAGCAGTACTTC. Amino acids: CASSTRQGRAYEQYF.

The V gene is TRBV11-2, the J gene TRBJ2-3, with 7 nucleotides matching TRBD2. The CDR3 is 16 amino acids. CDR1 and CDR2 from the germline V gene are SGHAT and FQNNGV. V lost 5 bases to trimming and J lost 2 bases; unmatched junction nucleotides: 10. CDR3 protein: CASSVLGEGFTDTQYF. DNA of the CDR3: TGTGCCAGCAGCGTATTGGGGGAGGGCTTCACAGATACGCAGTATTTT.

The CDR3 DNA follows: TGTGCCAGCAGTTGGTTTCTAGCGGGAAGAAATGAGCAGTTCTTC. Protein sequence: CASSWFLAGRNEQFF. This chain connects TRBV27 to TRBJ2-1; 9 nucleotides line up with TRBD2. Germline lookup yields CDR1 MNHEY and CDR2 SMNVEV (reference sequence). J gave up 7 bases and V 4 bases, and 8 bases lay outside the gene matches. The CDR3 loop spans 15 amino acids.

J is TRBJ2-7 and V is TRBV4-1; D is ambiguous. CDR3 size: 14 residues. CDR1 and CDR2 from the germline V gene are MGHRA and YSYEKL. V was trimmed by 0 bases and J by 6 bases, leaving 12 bases between them. CDR3 bases: TGCGCCAGCAGCCAAGAAAAGGGATGGGGCGAGCAGTACTTC. Its translation is CASSQEKGWGEQYF.

This clone occurred once. The rearrangement links TRBV7-9 to TRBJ1-6; maybe TRBD1 (6 bases). The CDR3 has 15 residues. V dropped 7 bases and J dropped 4 bases, with 14 bases sitting between them. CDR1 and CDR2 (germline): SEHNR, FQNEAQ (reference sequence). CDR3 DNA sequence: TGTGCCAGCAACTTTGAGGACAGTTATAATTCACCCCTCCACTTT. Translated: CASNFEDSYNSPLHF.

The chain couples TRBV4-1 to TRBJ2-7; 7 bases line up with TRBD1. CDR1 is MGHRA, CDR2 YSYEKL, per germline. V gave up 1 base and J gave up 1 base; unmatched junction bases: 4. The CDR3 totals 15 residues. In DNA form, the CDR3 reads TGCGCCAGCAGCCAAGGCGGCAGGGGGTCCTACGAGCAGTACTTC. Amino acids: CASSQGGRGSYEQYF.

This clone was seen only a few times. The V call is TRBV5-6, the J call TRBJ2-7, with 7 bases fitting TRBD1. This CDR3 region has 17 residues. The junction had 12 bases not matched to a gene; V was cut back by 3 bases and J by 0 bases. In germline, CDR1 is SGHDT, CDR2 YYEEEE. CDR3 in amino acids: CASSWGAGGTSSYEQYF. CDR3 bases: TGTGCCAGCAGCTGGGGCGCAGGGGGAACAAGCTCCTACGAGCAGTACTTC.